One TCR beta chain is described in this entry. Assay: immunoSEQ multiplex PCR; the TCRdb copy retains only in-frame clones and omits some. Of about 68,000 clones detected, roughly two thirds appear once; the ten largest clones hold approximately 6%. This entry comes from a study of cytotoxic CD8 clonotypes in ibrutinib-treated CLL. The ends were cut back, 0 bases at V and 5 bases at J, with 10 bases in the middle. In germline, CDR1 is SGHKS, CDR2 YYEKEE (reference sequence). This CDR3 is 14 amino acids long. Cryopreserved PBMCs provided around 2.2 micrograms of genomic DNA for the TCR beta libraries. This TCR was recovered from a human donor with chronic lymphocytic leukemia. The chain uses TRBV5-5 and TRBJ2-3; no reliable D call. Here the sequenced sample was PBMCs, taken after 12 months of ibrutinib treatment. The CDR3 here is CASSLAVGLDTQYF. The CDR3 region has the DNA TGTGCCAGCAGCTTGGCCGTGGGGTTAGATACGCAGTATTTT.